The entry that follows covers one T cell receptor beta chain sequence. This clone's antigen is unknown. The sample holds no much larger clone one base away, and base qualities are not on file. The data belong to a study of blood T cell repertoires in COVID-19 (dated by TCRdb to the early 2020s). As for the study more broadly: Samples covering the acute and convalescent phases of COVID-19 were provided by collaborators in the United States, Italy and Spain. The samples were drawn from two sources: the first 160 participants of the ongoing ImmuneRACE study, and 1,000 to 1,500 subjects contributed by 6 global collaborators. The sample metadata nearly always contained a de-identified subject ID, COVID-19 status, age in years and sex. A freely available public database, intended as a resource for researchers studying the immune response to SARS-CoV-2, is where the repertoires were released. HLA class I and class II types, where available, came from metadata supplied by the sample provider rather than from assay-based typing. Deeply sampled blood TCRbeta repertoires from subjects exposed to, actively infected with, or recovered from COVID-19 were included in the dataset. The material from the prospective study consisted of cDNA or gDNA derived from T cells, B-cell-depleted T cells, or PBMCs.

The collaborating institutions used their own protocols to collect whole blood in K2EDTA tubes. For TCRbeta analysis, collaborator samples were shipped as frozen whole blood, as isolated PBMCs, or as DNA extracted from either sample type. Study-wide conclusions, independent of this receptor: How much clinical and demographic metadata was included differed by source and by participant, and the metadata was provided uncurated.

The immunoSEQ Assay, a bias-controlled multiplex PCR, was used to amplify TCRbeta CDR3 regions from genomic DNA. As for how the authors treated the data: Nucleated cell counts per sample were estimated from amplification of reference gene primers within the assay. Sequence reads were collapsed and filtered to measure the absolute abundance of every unique TCRbeta CDR3 rearrangement. For each sample, productive Simpson clonality was calculated as the square root of Simpson's diversity index over productive rearrangements. What TCRdb holds here is the immuneACCESS table cut down to in-frame rearrangements. Part of the clones is not present; checked against another copy, under half of the missing clones reflect an unresolved V gene, and the others are unexplained. V and J calls and clone size are those listed in that table; D and trimming were worked out from the DNA. Here the sample has around 160,000 clones; around 86% occur a single time. Of the sample, 0.99% falls within the top ten clones.

V sheds 3 bases and J sheds 10 bases, leaving 17 bases between their ends. The CDR3 numbers 14 residues from cysteine through phenylalanine. Solely the CDR3 DNA is kept, with 42 bases framed from the first base. From a lookup of the germline V gene, CDR1 and CDR2 are SNHLY and FYNNEI. Specimen: peripheral blood. The sequence was collected from a man in his late teens or twenties with acute or convalescent COVID-19. The receptor chain draws on TRBV2 and TRBJ2-3, with the D gene too uncertain to name. The CDR3 region: CASSEGAPPLPQYF. The sequenced DNA: TGTGCCAGCAGTGAGGGCGCACCCCCCCTGCCGCAGTATTTT.